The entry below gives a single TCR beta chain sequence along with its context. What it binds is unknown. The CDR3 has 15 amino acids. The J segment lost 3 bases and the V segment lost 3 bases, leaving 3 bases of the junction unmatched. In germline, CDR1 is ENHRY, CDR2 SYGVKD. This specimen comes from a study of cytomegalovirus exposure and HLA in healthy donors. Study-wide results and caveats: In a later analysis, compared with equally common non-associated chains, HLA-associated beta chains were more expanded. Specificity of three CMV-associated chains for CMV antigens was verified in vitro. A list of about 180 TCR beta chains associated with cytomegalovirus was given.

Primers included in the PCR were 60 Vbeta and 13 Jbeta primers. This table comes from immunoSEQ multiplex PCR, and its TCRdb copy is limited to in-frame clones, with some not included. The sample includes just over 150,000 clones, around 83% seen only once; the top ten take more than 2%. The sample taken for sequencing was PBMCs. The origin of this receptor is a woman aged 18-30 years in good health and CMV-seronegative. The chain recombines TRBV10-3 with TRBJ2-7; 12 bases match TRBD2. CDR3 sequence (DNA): TGTGCCATCAGTGATCAGACTAGCGGGAGCTACGAGCAGTACTTC. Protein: CAISDQTSGSYEQYF.